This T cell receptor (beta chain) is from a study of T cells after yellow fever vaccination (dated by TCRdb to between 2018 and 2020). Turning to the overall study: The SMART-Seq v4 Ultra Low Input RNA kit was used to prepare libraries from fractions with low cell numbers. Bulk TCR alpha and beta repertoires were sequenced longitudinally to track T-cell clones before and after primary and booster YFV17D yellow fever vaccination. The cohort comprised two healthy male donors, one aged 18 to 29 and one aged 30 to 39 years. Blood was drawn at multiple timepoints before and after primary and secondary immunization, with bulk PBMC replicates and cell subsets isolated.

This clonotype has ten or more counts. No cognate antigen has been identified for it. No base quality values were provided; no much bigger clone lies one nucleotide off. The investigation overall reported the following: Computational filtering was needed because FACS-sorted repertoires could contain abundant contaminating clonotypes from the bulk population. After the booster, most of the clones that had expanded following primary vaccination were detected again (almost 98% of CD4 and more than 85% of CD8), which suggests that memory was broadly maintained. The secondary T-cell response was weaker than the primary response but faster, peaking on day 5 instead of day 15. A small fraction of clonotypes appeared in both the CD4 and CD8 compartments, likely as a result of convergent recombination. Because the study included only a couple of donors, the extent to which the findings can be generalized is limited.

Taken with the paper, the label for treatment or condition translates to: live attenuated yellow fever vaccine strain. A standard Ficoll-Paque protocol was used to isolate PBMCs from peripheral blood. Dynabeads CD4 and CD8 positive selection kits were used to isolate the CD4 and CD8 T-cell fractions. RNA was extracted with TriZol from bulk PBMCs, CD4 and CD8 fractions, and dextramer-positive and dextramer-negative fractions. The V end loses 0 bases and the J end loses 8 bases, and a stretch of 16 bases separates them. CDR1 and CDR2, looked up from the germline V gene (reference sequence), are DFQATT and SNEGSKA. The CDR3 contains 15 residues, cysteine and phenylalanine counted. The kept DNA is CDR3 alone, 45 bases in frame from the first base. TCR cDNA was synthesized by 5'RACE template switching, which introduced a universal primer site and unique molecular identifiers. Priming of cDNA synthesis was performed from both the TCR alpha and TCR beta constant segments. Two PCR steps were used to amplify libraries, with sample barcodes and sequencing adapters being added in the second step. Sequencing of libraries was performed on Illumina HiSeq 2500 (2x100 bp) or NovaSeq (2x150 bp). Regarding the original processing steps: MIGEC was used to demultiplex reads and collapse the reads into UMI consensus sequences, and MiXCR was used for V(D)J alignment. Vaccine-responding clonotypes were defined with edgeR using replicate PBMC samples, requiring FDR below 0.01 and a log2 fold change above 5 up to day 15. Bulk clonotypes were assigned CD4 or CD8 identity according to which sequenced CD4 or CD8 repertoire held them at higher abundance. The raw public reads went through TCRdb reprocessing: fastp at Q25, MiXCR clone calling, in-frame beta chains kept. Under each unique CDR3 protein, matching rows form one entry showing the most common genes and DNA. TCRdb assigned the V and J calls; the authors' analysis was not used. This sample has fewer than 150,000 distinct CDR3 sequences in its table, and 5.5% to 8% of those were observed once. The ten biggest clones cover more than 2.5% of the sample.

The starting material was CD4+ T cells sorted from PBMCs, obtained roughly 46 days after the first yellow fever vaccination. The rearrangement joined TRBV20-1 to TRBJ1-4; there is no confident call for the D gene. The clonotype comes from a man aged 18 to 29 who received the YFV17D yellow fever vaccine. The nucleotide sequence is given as TGCAGTGCTAGAGACCAAGGTGGGGTCGTAGAAAAACTGTTTTTT. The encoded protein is CSARDQGGVVEKLFF.